Sequencing of this T cell receptor (beta chain) was carried out in a study of control samples from healthy donors and cancer patients. The repertoire was sequenced with immunoSEQ multiplex PCR; TCRdb's copy has only in-frame clones and lacks some. The sample lists around 110,000 clones, around 91% seen once, with less than 1.5% in the top ten. The CDR3 extends over 15 amino acids. Trimming removed 2 bases from V and 7 bases from J, with 16 bases in between. From germline, CDR1 is SGHNT and CDR2 YYREEE (reference sequence). Input material: PBMCs. V and J are TRBV5-4 and TRBJ2-1; D perhaps matches TRBD1 (6 bases). This sequence originates from a woman between 45 and 60 years old with colorectal cancer. Here the CDR3 reads CASSLRDTVGNEQFF. DNA of the CDR3: TGTGCCAGCAGCTTACGGGACACCGTAGGGAATGAGCAGTTCTTC. Drawing the rest from reference TRBV5-4 and TRBJ2-1, the complete variable domain is ETGVTQSPTHLIKTRGQQVTLRCSSQSGHNTVSWYQQALGQGPQFIFQYYREEENGRGNFPPRFSGLQFPNYSSELNVNALELDDSALYLCASSLRDTVGNEQFFGPGTRLTVL.